Given below is one T cell receptor (beta chain) in context. The target antigen is unknown. The sample is drawn from a study of T cells in localized non-small cell lung cancer. Study outcomes and limitations: Among blood samples, higher T cell density accompanied longer overall survival.

CDR3 length: 15 amino acids. The V segment lost 0 bases and the J segment 0 bases; nucleotides outside the gene matches: 3. The germline V gene encodes CDR1 GTSNPN and CDR2 SVGIG (reference sequence). The repertoire was sequenced with immunoSEQ multiplex PCR; TCRdb's copy has only in-frame clones and lacks some. The sample lists about 19,000 clones; just over 90% were seen once. This TCR was sampled from a male donor older than 55 with stage I squamous cell lung carcinoma. The sample consisted of peripheral blood, taken before any cancer treatment. J is TRBJ2-3 and V is TRBV30, with 7 bases fitting TRBD2. The CDR3 region is CAWSVSSGSTDTQYF. The CDR3 DNA is TGTGCCTGGAGTGTCTCTAGCGGTAGCACAGATACGCAGTATTTT.